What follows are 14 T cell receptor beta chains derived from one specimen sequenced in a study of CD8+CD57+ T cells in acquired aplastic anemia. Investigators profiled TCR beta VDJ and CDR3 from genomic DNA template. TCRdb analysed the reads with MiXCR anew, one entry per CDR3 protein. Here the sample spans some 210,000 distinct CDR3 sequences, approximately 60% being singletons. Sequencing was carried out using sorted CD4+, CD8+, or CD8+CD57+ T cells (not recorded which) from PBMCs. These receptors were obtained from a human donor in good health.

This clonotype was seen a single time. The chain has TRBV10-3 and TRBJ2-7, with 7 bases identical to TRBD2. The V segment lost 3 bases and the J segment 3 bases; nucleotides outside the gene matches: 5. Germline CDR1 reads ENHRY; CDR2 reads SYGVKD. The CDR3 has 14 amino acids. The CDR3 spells CAISDGGLNYEQYF. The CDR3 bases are TGTGCCATCAGTGACGGGGGACTAAACTACGAGCAGTACTTC.

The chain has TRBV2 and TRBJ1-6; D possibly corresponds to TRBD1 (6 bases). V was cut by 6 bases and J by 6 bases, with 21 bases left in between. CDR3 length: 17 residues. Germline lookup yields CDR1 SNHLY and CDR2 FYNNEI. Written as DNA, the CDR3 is TGTGCCAGCAGGCTACAGGGACAACCCCAGATTAATTCACCCCTCCACTTT. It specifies CASRLQGQPQINSPLHF.

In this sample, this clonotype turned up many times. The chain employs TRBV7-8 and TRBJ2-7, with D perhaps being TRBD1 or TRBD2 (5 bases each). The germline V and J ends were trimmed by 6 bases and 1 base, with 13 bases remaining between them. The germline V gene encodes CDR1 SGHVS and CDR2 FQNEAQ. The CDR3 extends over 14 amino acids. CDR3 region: CASSPGSLSYEQYF. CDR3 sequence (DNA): TGTGCCAGCAGTCCAGGGAGCTTATCCTACGAGCAGTACTTC.

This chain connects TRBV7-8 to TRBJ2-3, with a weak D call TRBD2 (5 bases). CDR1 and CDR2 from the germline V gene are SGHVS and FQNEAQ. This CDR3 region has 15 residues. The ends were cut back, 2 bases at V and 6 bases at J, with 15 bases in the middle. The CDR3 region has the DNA TGTGCCAGCAGCTTATCTGTGGGAGTTGGTGATACGCAGTATTTT. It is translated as CASSLSVGVGDTQYF.

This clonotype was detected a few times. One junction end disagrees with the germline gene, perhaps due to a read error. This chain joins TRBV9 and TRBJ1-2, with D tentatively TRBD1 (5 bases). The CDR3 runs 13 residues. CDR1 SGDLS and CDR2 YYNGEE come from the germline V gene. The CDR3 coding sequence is TGTGCCAGCAACGTAGTCCCAGGGACTGGCTACACCTTC. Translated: CASNVVPGTGYTF. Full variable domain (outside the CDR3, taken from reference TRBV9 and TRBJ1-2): DSGVTQTPKHLITATGQRVTLRCSPRSGDLSVYWYQQSLDQGLQFLIQYYNGEERAKGNILERFSAQQFPDLHSELNLSSLELGDSALYFCASNVVPGTGYTFGSGTRLTVV.

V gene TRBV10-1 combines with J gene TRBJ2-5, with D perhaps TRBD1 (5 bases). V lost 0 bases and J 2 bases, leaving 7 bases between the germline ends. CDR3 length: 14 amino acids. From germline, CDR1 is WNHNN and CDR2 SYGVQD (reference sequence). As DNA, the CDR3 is TGCGCCAGCAGTGAGTCGGGGCAGCAAGAGACCCAGTACTTC. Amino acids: CASSESGQQETQYF.

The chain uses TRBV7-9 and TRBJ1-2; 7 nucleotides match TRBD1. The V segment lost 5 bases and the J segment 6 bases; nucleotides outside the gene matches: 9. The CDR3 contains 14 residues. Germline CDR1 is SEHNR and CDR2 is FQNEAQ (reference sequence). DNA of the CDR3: TGTGCCAGCAGCCCTCTGACAGGGTCGGATGGCTACACCTTC. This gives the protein CASSPLTGSDGYTF.

CDR3 in amino acids: CATSLVPQDEQYF. The CDR3 DNA is TGTGCCACCAGCTTGGTTCCCCAGGACGAGCAGTACTTC. V is TRBV15 and J is TRBJ2-7; D is unresolved. This CDR3 is 13 amino acids long. V was shortened by 5 bases and J by 5 bases, with 13 bases between the two germline ends. Germline V gives CDR1 LNHNV, CDR2 YYDKDF (reference sequence).

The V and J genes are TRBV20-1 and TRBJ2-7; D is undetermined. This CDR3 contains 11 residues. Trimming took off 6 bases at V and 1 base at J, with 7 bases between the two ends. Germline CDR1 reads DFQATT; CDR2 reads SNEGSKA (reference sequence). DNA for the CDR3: TGCAGTGCCACACCATCCTACGAGCAGTACTTC. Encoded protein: CSATPSYEQYF.

DNA of the CDR3: TGTGCCACCAGCACCGGGGCTGAAGGAGAGACCCAGTACTTC. Protein: CATSTGAEGETQYF. The gene calls are TRBV15 and TRBJ2-5; D may be TRBD1 or TRBD2 (5 bases each). Trimming stripped 4 bases from V and 4 bases from J, with 13 bases between. The CDR3 totals 14 residues. From germline, CDR1 is LNHNV and CDR2 YYDKDF (reference sequence).

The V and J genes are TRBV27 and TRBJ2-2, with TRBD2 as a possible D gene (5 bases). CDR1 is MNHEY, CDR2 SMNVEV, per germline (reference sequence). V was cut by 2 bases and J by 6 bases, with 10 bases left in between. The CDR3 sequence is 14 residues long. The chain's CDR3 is CASSLQEDPGELFF. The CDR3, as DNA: TGTGCCAGCAGTTTACAGGAGGATCCCGGGGAGCTGTTTTTT.

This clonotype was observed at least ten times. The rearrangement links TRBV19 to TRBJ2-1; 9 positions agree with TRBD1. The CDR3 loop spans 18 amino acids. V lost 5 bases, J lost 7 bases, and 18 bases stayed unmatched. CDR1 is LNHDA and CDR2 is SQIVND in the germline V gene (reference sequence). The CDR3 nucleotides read TGTGCCAGTAGTCAGCTTCGTCTTTTGGGACAGGGCGGTAATGAGCAGTTCTTC. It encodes CASSQLRLLGQGGNEQFF.

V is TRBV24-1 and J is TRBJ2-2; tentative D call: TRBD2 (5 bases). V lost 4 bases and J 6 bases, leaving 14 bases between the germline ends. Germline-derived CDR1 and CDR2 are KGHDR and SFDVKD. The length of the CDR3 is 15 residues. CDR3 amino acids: CATSETGSGAGELFF. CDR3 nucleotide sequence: TGTGCCACCAGTGAGACGGGAAGTGGGGCCGGGGAGCTGTTTTTT.

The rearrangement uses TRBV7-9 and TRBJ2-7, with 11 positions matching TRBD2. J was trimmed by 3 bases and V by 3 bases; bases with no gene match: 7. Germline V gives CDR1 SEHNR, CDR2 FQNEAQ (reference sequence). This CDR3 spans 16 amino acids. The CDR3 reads CASSFGPGTSGYEQYF. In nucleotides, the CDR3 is TGTGCCAGCAGCTTTGGCCCCGGGACTAGCGGCTACGAGCAGTACTTC. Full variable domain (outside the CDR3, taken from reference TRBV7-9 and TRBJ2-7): DTGVSQNPRHKITKRGQNVTFRCDPISEHNRLYWYRQTLGQGPEFLTYFQNEAQLEKSRLLSDRFSAERPKGSFSTLEIQRTEQGDSAMYLCASSFGPGTSGYEQYFGPGTRLTVT.